Following are 31 T cell receptor beta chains from one sample sequenced in a study of cytomegalovirus exposure and HLA in healthy donors. PCR employed 60 Vbeta and 13 Jbeta primers. Only in-frame clones appear in the TCRdb table, and some are missing; sequencing was by immunoSEQ multiplex PCR. The profile covers under 200,000 clones, with 70% to 80% appearing a single time and 1.3% to 1.5% taken by the ten largest. Sequences were obtained from PBMCs. All receptors derive from a man aged 60 to 75 in good health and CMV-seronegative.

The J gene is TRBJ2-3, the V gene TRBV27, with TRBD2 matching 15 bases. Looked up from germline, CDR1 is MNHEY and CDR2 is SMNVEV (reference sequence). Unmatched junction bases numbered 3, after V lost 6 bases and J lost 5 bases. This CDR3 is 15 amino acids long. The CDR3 here is CASRGLAGGEDTQYF. CDR3 bases: TGTGCCAGCAGGGGACTAGCGGGAGGTGAAGATACGCAGTATTTT.

V gene TRBV28 combines with J gene TRBJ2-7; weak D call: TRBD1 (6 bases). Germline values: CDR1 MDHEN, CDR2 SYDVKM. V lost 6 bases and J lost 6, with 18 bases in between. This CDR3 spans 14 amino acids. CDR3 protein: CASRGQPEGGEQYF. The CDR3 bases are TGTGCCAGCAGAGGGCAGCCGGAAGGGGGCGAGCAGTACTTC.

This chain uses TRBV30 with TRBJ2-7; the match to TRBD1 covers 11 bases. This CDR3 has 13 residues. The ends lost 1 base at V and 8 bases at J; junction bases unmatched: 4. Germline V gene lookup returns CDR1 GTSNPN and CDR2 SVGIG (reference sequence). The CDR3 loop reads CAWSGGQGAKQYF. Here the CDR3 DNA reads TGTGCCTGGAGTGGAGGACAGGGGGCTAAGCAGTACTTC.

The gene calls are TRBV30 and TRBJ1-6; 12 positions agree with TRBD1. The ends lost 2 bases at V and 4 bases at J; junction bases unmatched: 6. CDR1 and CDR2 (germline): GTSNPN, SVGIG (reference sequence). The CDR3 totals 17 residues. The CDR3 DNA reads as TGTGCCTGGAGTCCCGGGACAGGGGGCTTTTATAATTCACCCCTCCACTTT. Amino acids: CAWSPGTGGFYNSPLHF.

The chain carries TRBV7-2 and TRBJ1-3; D call uncertain. The CDR3 covers 17 residues. V was clipped by 0 bases and J by 1 base, with 13 bases between them. Germline assignment: CDR1 SGHTA and CDR2 FQGNSA. The CDR3 region is CASSLARRIGSGNTIYF. The CDR3 DNA reads TGTGCCAGCAGCTTAGCGCGGCGGATCGGGTCTGGAAACACCATATATTTT. Full variable domain (remainder filled in from reference TRBV7-2 and TRBJ1-3): GAGVSQSPSNKVTEKGKDVELRCDPISGHTALYWYRQSLGQGLEFLIYFQGNSAPDKSGLPSDRFSAERTGGSVSTLTIQRTQQEDSAVYLCASSLARRIGSGNTIYFGEGSWLTVV.

The CDR3 nucleotides read TGTGCCAGCTCACGACCGACAGGGCCCTACGGCTACACCTTC. Translating gives CASSRPTGPYGYTF. The rearrangement links TRBV18 to TRBJ1-2, with 7 positions matching TRBD1. Per the germline V gene, CDR1 is KGHSH and CDR2 is LQKENI. The CDR3 contains 14 residues. J was trimmed by 8 bases and V by 4 bases; bases with no gene match: 10.

The rearrangement links TRBV14 to TRBJ1-2, with 8 bases aligning to TRBD1. V shed 5 bases and J 3 bases; nucleotides not matched to a gene: 11. The CDR3 is made up of 16 amino acids. Germline assignment: CDR1 SGHDN and CDR2 FVKESK. The CDR3: CASSIRGQGEYYGYTF. The CDR3 DNA sequence: TGTGCCAGCAGCATAAGAGGACAGGGTGAATACTATGGCTACACCTTC.

This clone was seen more than once but under ten times. V is TRBV7-2 and J is TRBJ1-2; 10 bases line up with TRBD1. CDR1 is SGHTA, CDR2 FQGNSA, per germline. CDR3 length equals 14 residues. V lost 0 bases, J lost 7 bases, and 2 bases stayed unmatched. The CDR3 DNA follows: TGTGCCAGCAGCTTAGCGACAGGGGGCTCTGGCTACACCTTC. Protein sequence: CASSLATGGSGYTF. The full variable domain, rest sourced from reference TRBV7-2 and TRBJ1-2, is GAGVSQSPSNKVTEKGKDVELRCDPISGHTALYWYRQSLGQGLEFLIYFQGNSAPDKSGLPSDRFSAERTGGSVSTLTIQRTQQEDSAVYLCASSLATGGSGYTFGSGTRLTVV.

The chain is built from TRBV27 and TRBJ2-3, with D tentatively TRBD1 (5 bases). The CDR3 consists of 14 residues. Germline V gene sequence: CDR1 MNHEY, CDR2 SMNVEV (reference sequence). V gave up 6 bases and J gave up 3 bases, with 13 bases separating them. CDR3 DNA sequence: TGTGCCAGCAGCCCAGGGTTCAGTACAGATACGCAGTATTTT. It yields the protein CASSPGFSTDTQYF.

The rearrangement uses TRBV28 and TRBJ1-5, with 8 bases lining up with TRBD1. Germline V gives CDR1 MDHEN, CDR2 SYDVKM. V trimming: 6 bases; J trimming: 1 base; junction bases outside the gene matches: 5. The CDR3 extends over 15 amino acids. Here the CDR3 DNA reads TGTGCCAGCAGATCCCACAGGGGGAGCAATCAGCCCCAGCATTTT. It is translated as CASRSHRGSNQPQHF.

The genes are TRBV7-2 and TRBJ2-1; TRBD2 matches 10 bases. This CDR3 has 15 residues. CDR1 SGHTA and CDR2 FQGNSA come from the germline V gene. V shed 5 bases, J shed 4 bases, and the junction held 5 bases outside the gene matches. CDR3 in amino acids: CASSPTSGNYNEQFF. In nucleotides, the CDR3 is TGTGCCAGCAGCCCCACTAGCGGGAATTACAATGAGCAGTTCTTC.

V gene TRBV7-2 combines with J gene TRBJ2-5; the match to TRBD1 covers 10 bases. The germline V gene encodes CDR1 SGHTA and CDR2 FQGNSA. J was trimmed by 5 bases and V by 4 bases; bases with no gene match: 4. The CDR3 length is 14 residues. CDR3 in amino acids: CASSSGQGGETQYF. The CDR3, as DNA: TGTGCCAGCAGCTCCGGACAGGGGGGGGAGACCCAGTACTTC.

The chain carries TRBV7-3 and TRBJ1-1; D not certain. CDR1 is SGHTA and CDR2 is FQGTGA in the germline V gene. CDR3 length: 13 amino acids. V was shortened by 6 bases and J by 6 bases, with 14 bases between the two germline ends. The CDR3 protein is CASRRENSAEAFF. CDR3 nucleotides: TGTGCCAGCAGACGGGAGAATAGCGCTGAAGCTTTCTTT.

The chain uses TRBV2 and TRBJ2-3, with TRBD2 matching over 8 bases. Germline-derived CDR1 and CDR2 are SNHLY and FYNNEI. This CDR3 is built from 14 residues. Germline trimming cut 8 bases from V and 0 bases from J; bases unmatched to any gene: 4. CDR3 loop: CASQTSASTDTQYF. In nucleotides, the CDR3 is TGTGCCAGCCAGACTAGCGCGAGCACAGATACGCAGTATTTT.

Details on this clone: A read error may account for a junction end that differs from germline. The rearrangement joins TRBV7-9 to TRBJ1-5, with D possibly being TRBD1 (5 bases). This CDR3 is built from 14 residues. The germline CDR1 and CDR2 sequences are SEHNR and FQNEAQ (reference sequence). The CDR3 sequence: CSSSLGGSDQPQHF. The DNA for the CDR3 is TGTTCCAGCAGCTTGGGGGGTTCGGATCAGCCCCAGCATTTT.

CDR3 sequence (DNA): TGCGCCAGCAGCCAAGAGAGGGATCTTGGCTACACCTTC. Its protein product is CASSQERDLGYTF. The chain is built from TRBV4-3 and TRBJ1-2; D is undetermined. The V end was cut by 0 bases, the J end by 7 bases, with 9 bases between. The CDR3 runs to 13 residues. The germline V gene has CDR1 LGHNA and CDR2 YSLEER.

The chain is built from TRBV7-3 and TRBJ2-3, with a weak D call TRBD2 (6 bases). The CDR3 has 14 amino acids. V gave up 2 bases and J gave up 2 bases, with 8 bases separating them. Germline V gene lookup returns CDR1 SGHTA and CDR2 FQGTGA. The CDR3 protein is CASSLGGFTDTQYF. In nucleotides, the CDR3 is TGTGCCAGCAGCTTAGGGGGGTTCACAGATACGCAGTATTTT.

This clone was picked up a small number of times. The chain has TRBV30 and TRBJ1-6, with D possibly matching TRBD1 (6 bases). Trimming shortened V by 8 bases and J by 13 bases, and 18 bases separated the two germline ends. Germline V CDR1 and CDR2: GTSNPN, SVGIG (reference sequence). The CDR3 totals 12 residues. The CDR3 loop is CAGHRDLKPLHF. The CDR3 region has the DNA TGTGCCGGACACAGGGACCTCAAGCCCCTCCACTTT.

Of note for this clone: Other DNA sequences of this sample code for an identical CDR3. The chain is built from TRBV7-9 and TRBJ1-1; D unclear. The germline V and J ends were trimmed by 3 bases and 1 base, with 6 bases remaining between them. This CDR3 contains 13 residues. Germline loops: CDR1 SEHNR, CDR2 FQNEAQ (reference sequence). CDR3 in DNA: TGTGCCAGCAGCTTGGAGGCGAACACTGAAGCTTTCTTT. This translates into CASSLEANTEAFF.

This clone showed up just once. The J gene is TRBJ2-1, the V gene TRBV5-6; tentatively, D is TRBD1 (5 bases). V lost 2 bases and J lost 4, with 7 bases in between. The CDR3 loop spans 13 amino acids. Looked up from germline, CDR1 is SGHDT and CDR2 is YYEEEE. CDR3 loop: CASSFREYNEQFF. The CDR3 DNA is TGTGCCAGCAGCTTCAGGGAATACAATGAGCAGTTCTTC.

The chain has TRBV5-1 and TRBJ2-7, with a tentative D call TRBD1 (6 bases). Germline CDR1 is SGHRS and CDR2 is YFSETQ. Trimming took off 2 bases at V and 2 bases at J, with 14 bases between the two ends. CDR3 length: 15 residues. The CDR3 coding sequence is TGCGCCAGCAGCTTTGACGGGACAACTGCCTACGAGCAGTACTTC. It encodes CASSFDGTTAYEQYF.

This clone appeared a few times. This chain connects TRBV10-3 to TRBJ2-7; TRBD1 might be the D (5 bases). This CDR3 comprises 12 residues. CDR1 is ENHRY and CDR2 is SYGVKD in the germline V gene. The V end lost 8 bases, the J end lost 7 bases, and 15 bases lay between the germline ends. CDR3 coding DNA: TGTGCCATCGGCACAGGCCTTAGGGAGCAGTACTTC. It specifies CAIGTGLREQYF.

V is TRBV5-5 and J is TRBJ2-2, with D uncertain. The germline gives CDR1 SGHKS, CDR2 YYEKEE (reference sequence). The V and J ends lost 2 bases and 1 base respectively, with 9 bases between them. The CDR3 is made up of 15 amino acids. CDR3 amino acids: CASSLTGQNTGELFF. The CDR3 DNA reads as TGTGCCAGCAGCTTAACTGGGCAGAACACCGGGGAGCTGTTTTTT.

The chain couples TRBV29-1 to TRBJ2-1; maybe TRBD1 (6 bases). This CDR3 has 13 amino acids. Germline CDR1 reads SQVTM; CDR2 reads ANQGSEA. Trimming pared 7 bases from V and 3 bases from J, leaving 13 bases between. The CDR3 loop is CSARDILYNEQFF. The CDR3 DNA reads TGCAGCGCGAGGGACATCCTCTACAATGAGCAGTTCTTC.

This clone was seen a few times. The chain employs TRBV4-3 and TRBJ1-4; possibly TRBD1 for D (5 bases). Germline CDR1 reads LGHNA; CDR2 reads YSLEER. With 3 bases removed from V and 5 bases from J, the gap between germline ends came to 16 bases. The CDR3 has 16 amino acids. CDR3 in DNA: TGCGCCAGCAGCCATGGTAGGCGGGGACCGAATGAAAAACTGTTTTTT. It yields the protein CASSHGRRGPNEKLFF.

This rearrangement joins TRBV7-2 to TRBJ2-1, with 11 bases fitting TRBD2. Trimming removed 2 bases from V and 6 bases from J; junction bases left unmatched: 15. From germline, CDR1 is SGHTA and CDR2 FQGNSA. The CDR3 is made up of 19 amino acids. The CDR3 is CASSLRAPYSGRAGNEQFF. The CDR3 region has the DNA TGTGCCAGCAGCTTAAGGGCCCCCTATAGCGGGAGGGCCGGCAATGAGCAGTTCTTC.

The rearrangement links TRBV30 to TRBJ1-1, with TRBD1 identical over 8 bases. Germline lookup yields CDR1 GTSNPN and CDR2 SVGIG (reference sequence). The CDR3 loop spans 16 amino acids. Unmatched junction bases numbered 14, after V lost 2 bases and J lost 6 bases. CDR3 in amino acids: CAWSTQPPTTGAEAFF. As DNA, the CDR3 is TGTGCCTGGAGTACACAACCCCCTACGACAGGGGCTGAAGCTTTCTTT.

The V and J genes are TRBV4-1 and TRBJ2-5; TRBD1 matches at 12 bases. This CDR3 has 14 amino acids. V lost 5 bases and J lost 5; bases outside the gene matches: 3. Germline CDR1 is MGHRA and CDR2 is YSYEKL. CDR3 DNA sequence: TGCGCCAGCAGCAGGGGACAGGGGGCGGAGACCCAGTACTTC. This codes for CASSRGQGAETQYF.

The V gene is TRBV27, the J gene TRBJ1-5; D gene ambiguous. The V gene lost 0 bases and the J gene lost 4 bases, with 10 bases spanning the gap. The CDR3 consists of 15 residues. Per the germline V gene, CDR1 is MNHEY and CDR2 is SMNVEV (reference sequence). The DNA of the CDR3 is TGTGCCAGCAGTTTATCGTCCCCAGGAAATCAGCCCCAGCATTTT. Its translation is CASSLSSPGNQPQHF.

The rearrangement links TRBV7-6 to TRBJ2-7; 7 nucleotides line up with TRBD2. Germline V lookup: CDR1 SGHVS, CDR2 FNYEAQ. This CDR3 region has 15 residues. V trimming: 1 base; J trimming: 2 bases; junction bases outside the gene matches: 5. This chain's CDR3 is CASSLGAGVPYEQYF. The CDR3 nucleotides read TGTGCCAGCAGCTTAGGCGCGGGAGTCCCCTACGAGCAGTACTTC.

The rearrangement joins TRBV5-1 to TRBJ2-4; 10 positions match TRBD2. CDR3 size: 14 residues. V shed 3 bases and J 8 bases; nucleotides not matched to a gene: 5. Germline CDR1 reads SGHRS; CDR2 reads YFSETQ. In DNA form, the CDR3 reads TGCGCCAGCAGCTCCCAGCGGGGGGGGGACATTCAGTACTTC. Translation: CASSSQRGGDIQYF. Full variable domain (missing parts from reference TRBV5-1 and TRBJ2-4): KAGVTQTPRYLIKTRGQQVTLSCSPISGHRSVSWYQQTPGQGLQFLFEYFSETQRNKGNFPGRFSGRQFSNSRSEMNVSTLELGDSALYLCASSSQRGGDIQYFGAGTRLSVL.